A single sample is the source of the 9 T cell receptor beta chains below, sequenced in a study of control samples from healthy donors and cancer patients. The protocol was immunoSEQ multiplex PCR, while the TCRdb copy is restricted to in-frame clones and leaves out a portion. The sample has roughly 88,000 clones; about nine tenths are singletons. The sequencing input was blood. These receptors all come from a woman in her 30s in good health.

This chain connects TRBV7-9 to TRBJ2-7; no clear D. The CDR3 has 11 amino acids. Looked up from germline, CDR1 is SEHNR and CDR2 is FQNEAQ (reference sequence). V lost 3 bases, J lost 4 bases, and 4 bases lay in between. CDR3 region: CASSLVYEQYF. The CDR3 DNA reads TGTGCCAGCAGCTTGGTATACGAGCAGTACTTC.

The chain joins TRBV3-1 (or the pseudogene TRBV3-2) to TRBJ1-3; D unclear. Germline lookup yields CDR1 LGHDT and CDR2 YNNKEL (reference sequence). The CDR3 has 15 residues. V gave up 1 base and J gave up 3 bases, with 10 bases separating them. In DNA form, the CDR3 reads TGTGCCAGCAGCCAAGGGCCCCCGGGTGGAAACACCATATATTTT. As protein: CASSQGPPGGNTIYF.

There are a few counts of this clone. The genes are TRBV30 and TRBJ1-1; 7 nucleotides match TRBD1. Germline V CDR1 and CDR2: GTSNPN, SVGIG (reference sequence). After removal of 3 bases from V and 1 base from J, the junction contained 8 bases not matched to a gene. The CDR3 spans 15 residues. CDR3 sequence: CAWSPLDRRNTEAFF. The CDR3 DNA reads TGTGCCTGGAGCCCCCTGGACAGGAGGAACACTGAAGCTTTCTTT.

The chain carries TRBV5-1 and TRBJ1-1, with D hard to call. The CDR3 consists of 14 residues. Germline V CDR1 and CDR2: SGHRS, YFSETQ. The V and J ends lost 3 bases and 4 bases respectively, with 13 bases between them. The CDR3 bases are TGCGCCAGCAGCTCACAGCTTTCCGGCACTGAAGCTTTCTTT. It encodes CASSSQLSGTEAFF.

This clone was recorded once. The chain combines TRBV3-1 (or the pseudogene TRBV3-2) with TRBJ2-3, with D perhaps matching TRBD1 (5 bases). The CDR3 spans 14 residues. V dropped 5 bases and J dropped 1 base, with 10 bases sitting between them. Germline V gene data show CDR1 as LGHDT and CDR2 as YNNKEL (reference sequence). CDR3 DNA: TGTGCCAGCAGCACAGGCACGGGCACAGATACGCAGTATTTT. Its protein is CASSTGTGTDTQYF.

V usage is TRBV10-3 and J usage is TRBJ2-2; TRBD1 is a possible D gene (6 bases). Trimming shortened V by 4 bases and J by 1 base, and 10 bases separated the two germline ends. CDR3 length: 15 amino acids. Germline values: CDR1 ENHRY, CDR2 SYGVKD. CDR3 sequence reads: CAISGTDRNTGELFF. CDR3 bases: TGTGCCATCAGTGGGACGGACAGGAACACCGGGGAGCTGTTTTTT.

The rearrangement uses TRBV3-1 (or the pseudogene TRBV3-2) and TRBJ1-2; possible D gene TRBD1, 6 bases. This CDR3 is built from 15 residues. Germline-derived CDR1 and CDR2 are LGHDT and YNNKEL (reference sequence). Deletions cut 3 bases from V and 8 bases from J, with 19 bases between. CDR3 sequence (DNA): TGTGCCAGCAGCCAGATGGGGGGGGCCCGGAAGGGCTACACCTTC. Protein product: CASSQMGGARKGYTF.

The V gene is TRBV19, the J gene TRBJ1-5, with 10 bases aligning to TRBD1. The CDR3 has 14 residues. The junction had 7 bases not matched to a gene; V was cut back by 8 bases and J by 6 bases. Germline V CDR1 and CDR2: LNHDA, SQIVND (reference sequence). CDR3 sequence (DNA): TGTGCCAGTTCGGGACAGGGGTCCTCTCAGCCCCAGCATTTT. It yields the protein CASSGQGSSQPQHF.

The table lists this clone with a count of one. This sequence joins TRBV7-3 and TRBJ2-1, with 9 bases lining up with TRBD2. V shed 8 bases, J shed 7 bases, and the junction held 6 bases outside the gene matches. Germline V gene lookup returns CDR1 SGHTA and CDR2 FQGTGA. This CDR3 is built from 13 residues. The DNA for the CDR3 is TGTGCCAGCTCTGGCGGGAGGGCTAATGAGCAGTTCTTC. It translates to CASSGGRANEQFF.